A single sample is the source of the 30 T cell receptor beta chains below, sequenced in a study of T cell responses to AZD1222 COVID-19 vaccine. TCRdb keeps only in-frame clones here, not all; method: immunoSEQ multiplex PCR. The top ten clones hold more than 5.5% of a sample with about 140,000 clones, roughly 90% of them seen once. Sequencing was performed on peripheral blood, taken on day 0 of AZD1222 vaccination. The receptors here all came from an adult in good health.

The rearrangement joins TRBV28 to TRBJ1-2; TRBD1 is a possible D gene (5 bases). From germline, CDR1 is MDHEN and CDR2 SYDVKM. Deletions cut 3 bases from V and 4 bases from J, with 12 bases between. The CDR3 runs to 14 residues. The CDR3 DNA reads as TGTGCCAGCAGTTTTCTCCAGGGTGTCTATGGCTACACCTTC. Its protein is CASSFLQGVYGYTF.

V gene TRBV7-2 combines with J gene TRBJ2-1; 8 bases match TRBD1. CDR3 length: 16 amino acids. Germline CDR1 is SGHTA and CDR2 is FQGNSA. With 1 base clipped from V and 4 bases from J, the junction kept 6 bases outside the gene matches. In DNA, the CDR3 is TGTGCCAGCAGCTTAGGGGTGACAGGGGTATACAATGAGCAGTTCTTC. Protein product: CASSLGVTGVYNEQFF.

This chain links TRBV21-1 with TRBJ2-7; TRBD1 is the table's D call, not checked against the DNA. TRBV21-1 is reported as a pseudogene. This CDR3 comprises 16 residues. The CDR3 region is CASSNSTGRSSYEQYF. The DNA for the CDR3 is TGTGCCAGCAGCAATTCAACAGGTCGCTCTTCCTACGAGCAGTACTTC.

The chain uses TRBV5-4 and TRBJ1-6, with TRBD1 identical over 9 bases. The CDR3 covers 15 residues. Per germline, CDR1 SGHNT and CDR2 YYREEE (reference sequence). V was pared by 3 bases and J by 10 bases, with 8 bases of the junction left unmatched. CDR3 region: CASSSWTGVESPLHF. The CDR3 DNA reads TGTGCCAGCAGCTCCTGGACAGGGGTTGAGTCACCCCTCCACTTT.

This clone was counted once. This chain links TRBV9 with TRBJ2-2; D is uncertain. CDR3 length equals 14 residues. Deletions cut 0 bases from V and 6 bases from J, with 9 bases between. Germline V gene data show CDR1 as SGDLS and CDR2 as YYNGEE. CDR3 residues: CASSVVGSAGELFF. The DNA for the CDR3 is TGTGCCAGCAGCGTAGTTGGGTCAGCCGGGGAGCTGTTTTTT.

The chain recombines TRBV5-6 with TRBJ1-2; 7 nucleotides line up with TRBD1. CDR3 length equals 15 residues. The germline gives CDR1 SGHDT, CDR2 YYEEEE. Losses at the gene ends were 2 bases for V and 8 bases for J; bases not matched to a gene: 12. Here the CDR3 DNA reads TGTGCCAGCAGCTTAACAGGGGAAAAACGTGGAGGCTACACCTTC. Protein sequence: CASSLTGEKRGGYTF. Complete variable domain (other parts from reference TRBV5-6 and TRBJ1-2): DAGVTQSPTHLIKTRGQQVTLRCSPKSGHDTVSWYQQALGQGPQFIFQYYEEEERQRGNFPDRFSGHQFPNYSSELNVNALLLGDSALYLCASSLTGEKRGGYTFGSGTRLTVV.

This clone has more than one count but fewer than ten. The J gene is TRBJ1-1, the V gene TRBV7-6; TRBD1 aligns across 9 bases. Per the germline V gene, CDR1 is SGHVS and CDR2 is FNYEAQ. Germline trimming cut 2 bases from V and 3 bases from J; bases unmatched to any gene: 1. The CDR3 is 14 amino acids. The CDR3 DNA is TGTGCCAGCAGCTTACGGACAGGGGACACTGAAGCTTTCTTT. This sequence encodes CASSLRTGDTEAFF.

This rearrangement joins TRBV9 to TRBJ2-1; D uncertain. CDR1 is SGDLS, CDR2 YYNGEE, per germline. V was pared by 2 bases and J by 3 bases, with 12 bases between. The CDR3 totals 15 residues. The CDR3 is CASSVLGNLYNEQFF. In nucleotides, the CDR3 is TGTGCCAGCAGCGTCCTAGGGAACCTCTACAATGAGCAGTTCTTC.

The chain links TRBV4-2 to TRBJ2-7; possible D gene TRBD2, 5 bases. From germline, CDR1 is LGHNA and CDR2 YNFKEQ. The CDR3 loop spans 12 amino acids. V dropped 4 bases and J dropped 9 bases, with 13 bases sitting between them. The CDR3 sequence is CASSPSGGRQYF. The CDR3 DNA sequence: TGTGCCAGCAGCCCCTCCGGAGGCCGGCAGTACTTC.

V and J are TRBV5-1 and TRBJ2-1; 12 nucleotides align to TRBD2. J lost 7 bases, V lost 3 bases, and 8 bases had no gene match. Germline loops: CDR1 SGHRS, CDR2 YFSETQ. The CDR3 extends over 16 amino acids. CDR3: CASSYVLAGGINEQFF. The CDR3 region has the DNA TGCGCCAGCAGCTACGTCCTAGCGGGAGGGATAAATGAGCAGTTCTTC.

In this sample, this clone turned up a few times. The V gene is TRBV4-3, the J gene TRBJ2-6; D perhaps matches TRBD1 (5 bases). V was pared by 1 base and J by 0 bases, with 10 bases between. Germline CDR1 reads LGHNA; CDR2 reads YSLEER. The CDR3 consists of 17 residues. The CDR3, as DNA: TGCGCCAGCAGCCAAGGGGGCTCGGGCTCTGGGGCCAACGTCCTGACTTTC. This codes for CASSQGGSGSGANVLTF.

The chain recombines TRBV7-3 with TRBJ2-2, with 15 bases lining up with TRBD2. The CDR3 is made up of 18 amino acids. Trimming cost V 2 bases and J 5 bases; bases outside gene matches: 6. CDR1 SGHTA and CDR2 FQGTGA come from the germline V gene. CDR3: CASSLGLAGGRGTGELFF. The DNA of the CDR3 is TGTGCCAGCAGCTTAGGACTAGCGGGAGGGCGAGGGACCGGGGAGCTGTTTTTT.

The rearrangement uses TRBV30 and TRBJ1-2, with a possible D match to TRBD1 (5 bases). Germline V gives CDR1 GTSNPN, CDR2 SVGIG (reference sequence). The ends were cut back, 4 bases at V and 2 bases at J, with 17 bases in the middle. The CDR3 spans 15 residues. The CDR3 DNA follows: TGTGCCTGGATCGGAGGGGCCCTCTCAAACTATGGCTACACCTTC. Translating gives CAWIGGALSNYGYTF.

The J gene is TRBJ1-4, the V gene TRBV12-3 or TRBV12-4, with unresolved D. The CDR3 extends over 11 amino acids. V was shortened by 3 bases and J by 16 bases, with 12 bases between the two germline ends. The CDR3 loop is CASSFGTEPFF. CDR3 sequence (DNA): TGTGCCAGCAGTTTCGGAACCGAGCCGTTTTTT.

CDR3 sequence (DNA): TGTGCCAGCAGCTTAAGGAATTACGAGCAGTACTTC. Protein sequence: CASSLRNYEQYF. The rearrangement joins TRBV5-4 to TRBJ2-7; D unclear. The germline CDR1 and CDR2 sequences are SGHNT and YYREEE (reference sequence). The V gene lost 2 bases and the J gene lost 4 bases, with 7 bases spanning the gap. The CDR3 sequence is 12 residues long.

This chain links TRBV29-1 with TRBJ1-2; D not certain. The CDR3 consists of 14 residues. CDR1 and CDR2 (germline): SQVTM, ANQGSEA. The V and J ends lost 3 bases and 6 bases respectively, with 17 bases between them. The chain's CDR3 is CSVDFWGKRDGYTF. In DNA form, the CDR3 reads TGCAGCGTTGACTTCTGGGGTAAACGAGATGGCTACACCTTC. The full variable domain, with the rest looked up from reference TRBV29-1 and TRBJ1-2, is SAVISQKPSRDICQRGTSLTIQCQVDSQVTMMFWYRQQPGQSLTLIATANQGSEATYESGFVIDKFPISRPNLTFSTLTVSNMSPEDSSIYLCSVDFWGKRDGYTFGSGTRLTVV.

The V gene is TRBV6-5, the J gene TRBJ2-7; D is possibly TRBD1 (5 bases). The CDR3 runs to 12 residues. V lost 4 bases and J lost 4, with 8 bases in between. The V gene's germline CDR1 is MNHEY and CDR2 SVGAGI. The CDR3 nucleotides are TGTGCCAGCAGTTCCGACAGATACGAGCAGTACTTC. Its protein is CASSSDRYEQYF.

This clone was picked up one time. The V call is TRBV4-3, the J call TRBJ1-1; maybe TRBD1 (5 bases). The CDR3 totals 16 residues. V was cut by 0 bases and J by 1 base, with 12 bases left in between. CDR1 and CDR2 from the germline V gene are LGHNA and YSLEER. DNA for the CDR3: TGCGCCAGCAGCCAAGATCGGGGGGGTCCGAACACTGAAGCTTTCTTT. Protein product: CASSQDRGGPNTEAFF.

A single count supports this clone. The J gene is TRBJ2-5, the V gene TRBV7-9, with D uncertain. This CDR3 has 14 residues. Trimming removed 2 bases at V and 0 bases at J, with 7 bases between. The germline gives CDR1 SEHNR, CDR2 FQNEAQ (reference sequence). This CDR3 reads CASSLSSYQETQYF. In nucleotides, the CDR3 is TGTGCCAGCAGCTTAAGCAGCTACCAAGAGACCCAGTACTTC.

This clone was picked up a small number of times. The chain combines TRBV7-2 with TRBJ1-3; possibly TRBD1 for D (5 bases). V shed 8 bases and J shed 3 bases, with 14 bases lying between them. Germline assignment: CDR1 SGHTA and CDR2 FQGNSA. The length of the CDR3 is 14 residues. CDR3 loop: CASRTGGFGNTIYF. The CDR3 region has the DNA TGTGCCAGCCGGACGGGGGGATTTGGAAACACCATATATTTT.

The chain links TRBV4-3 to TRBJ1-3; TRBD1 aligns across 7 bases. The V and J ends lost 0 bases and 7 bases, in that order; junction bases with no gene match: 15. There are 18 residues in the CDR3. The V gene's germline CDR1 is LGHNA and CDR2 YSLEER. CDR3 amino acids: CASSQDNVGGNFENTIYF. For the CDR3, the DNA is TGCGCCAGCAGCCAAGATAATGTAGGGGGCAACTTTGAGAACACCATATATTTT.

CDR3: CASSFPGAFEQYF. The CDR3 DNA is TGTGCCAGCAGTTTCCCAGGGGCATTTGAGCAGTACTTC. The J gene is TRBJ2-7, the V gene TRBV27; weak D call: TRBD1 (6 bases). The CDR3 length is 13 residues. Germline V lookup: CDR1 MNHEY, CDR2 SMNVEV (reference sequence). The V and J ends lost 3 bases and 7 bases respectively, with 13 bases between them.

This clone was detected only a few times. The chain combines TRBV7-9 with TRBJ1-4; 9 nucleotides align to TRBD1. Germline V gene data show CDR1 as SEHNR and CDR2 as FQNEAQ (reference sequence). V lost 1 base and J lost 11; bases outside the gene matches: 8. CDR3 length: 15 residues. Here the CDR3 reads CASSLGDRGVKKLFF. As DNA, the CDR3 is TGTGCCAGCAGCTTAGGAGACAGGGGGGTGAAGAAACTGTTTTTT.

V usage is TRBV29-1 and J usage is TRBJ2-7; TRBD1 aligns across 9 bases. Looked up from germline, CDR1 is SQVTM and CDR2 is ANQGSEA. Trimming cost V 7 bases and J 5 bases; bases outside gene matches: 6. The CDR3 spans 12 residues. The CDR3 DNA reads as TGCAGCGGAGGGACAGGGCCCCACGAGCAGTACTTC. Residues: CSGGTGPHEQYF.

This chain links TRBV30 with TRBJ1-3; D is unresolved. Deletions cut 8 bases from V and 0 bases from J, with 14 bases between. From germline, CDR1 is GTSNPN and CDR2 SVGIG (reference sequence). The CDR3 runs 14 residues. The CDR3 loop reads CAGTGWSSGNTIYF. DNA for the CDR3: TGTGCCGGAACCGGGTGGAGCTCTGGAAACACCATATATTTT.

The genes are TRBV21-1 and TRBJ1-1. TRBV21-1 is a pseudogene segment. The CDR3 sequence is 15 residues long. In nucleotides, the CDR3 is TGTGCCAGCAGCAAAGTGCGGGGAAAGAACACTGAAGCTTTCTTT. It is translated as CASSKVRGKNTEAFF.

The chain links TRBV19 to TRBJ1-2; D call uncertain. This CDR3 has 13 residues. Germline CDR1 is LNHDA and CDR2 is SQIVND (reference sequence). Trimming took off 3 bases at V and 5 bases at J, with 10 bases between the two ends. The CDR3 loop is CASSIGVEYGYTF. The CDR3 nucleotides read TGTGCCAGTAGTATCGGAGTAGAGTATGGCTACACCTTC.

The chain uses TRBV6-6 and TRBJ2-1; D is tentatively TRBD1 or TRBD2 (5 bases each). The V and J ends lost 0 bases and 10 bases respectively, with 16 bases between them. Germline lookup yields CDR1 MNHNY and CDR2 SVGAGI (reference sequence). The CDR3 runs to 15 residues. The CDR3 is CASSYSWDPVSEQFF. The CDR3 DNA reads as TGTGCCAGCAGTTACTCATGGGACCCCGTTTCGGAGCAGTTCTTC.

The chain has TRBV5-4 and TRBJ1-6, with 8 bases aligning to TRBD1. V dropped 7 bases and J dropped 4; count of bases not matched to a gene: 1. CDR3 length: 13 amino acids. Germline lookup yields CDR1 SGHNT and CDR2 YYREEE (reference sequence). In DNA, the CDR3 is TGTGCCAGCGGACAGGGATATAATTCACCCCTCCACTTT. This sequence encodes CASGQGYNSPLHF.

V and J are TRBV11-3 and TRBJ2-2; D possibly corresponds to TRBD2 (5 bases). CDR1 and CDR2 (germline): SGHNT, YENEEA. Trimming cost V 7 bases and J 4 bases, with 19 bases left between them. The CDR3 consists of 16 residues. CDR3 amino acids: CASKQASGLPTGELFF. Here the CDR3 DNA reads TGTGCCAGCAAGCAGGCTTCAGGACTTCCCACCGGGGAGCTGTTTTTT.